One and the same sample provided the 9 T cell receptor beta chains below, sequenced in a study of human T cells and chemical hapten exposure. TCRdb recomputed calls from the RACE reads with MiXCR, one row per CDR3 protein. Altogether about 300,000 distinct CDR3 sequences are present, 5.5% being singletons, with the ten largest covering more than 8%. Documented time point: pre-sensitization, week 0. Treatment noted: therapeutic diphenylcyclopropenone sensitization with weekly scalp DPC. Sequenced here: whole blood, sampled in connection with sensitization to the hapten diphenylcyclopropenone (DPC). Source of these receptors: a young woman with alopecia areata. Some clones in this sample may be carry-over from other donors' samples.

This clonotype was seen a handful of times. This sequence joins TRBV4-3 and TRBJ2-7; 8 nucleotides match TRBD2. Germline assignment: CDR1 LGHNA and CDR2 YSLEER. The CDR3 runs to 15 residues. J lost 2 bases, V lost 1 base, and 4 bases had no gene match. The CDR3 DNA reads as TGCGCCAGCAGCCAAGTAACTAGCGGTGCCTACGAGCAGTACTTC. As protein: CASSQVTSGAYEQYF.

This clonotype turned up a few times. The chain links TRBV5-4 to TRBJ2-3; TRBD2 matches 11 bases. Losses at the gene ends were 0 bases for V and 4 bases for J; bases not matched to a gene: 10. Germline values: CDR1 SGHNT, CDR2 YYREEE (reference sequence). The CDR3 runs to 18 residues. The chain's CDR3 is CASSLEVLAGGISDTQYF. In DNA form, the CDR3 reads TGTGCCAGCAGCTTGGAGGTCCTAGCGGGGGGTATATCAGATACGCAGTATTTT.

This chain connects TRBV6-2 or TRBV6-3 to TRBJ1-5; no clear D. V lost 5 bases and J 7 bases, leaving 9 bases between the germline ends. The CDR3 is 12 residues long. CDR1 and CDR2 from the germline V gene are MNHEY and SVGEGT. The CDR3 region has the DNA TGTGCCAGCAGTCCCAGACGGCAGCCCCAGCATTTT. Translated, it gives CASSPRRQPQHF.

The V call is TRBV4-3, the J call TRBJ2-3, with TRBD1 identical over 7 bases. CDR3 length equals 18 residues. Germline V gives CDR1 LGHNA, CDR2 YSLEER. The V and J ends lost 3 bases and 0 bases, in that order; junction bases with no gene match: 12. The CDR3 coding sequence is TGCGCCAGCAGCCAGGGGGCCCGACAGGGTCCGAGCACAGATACGCAGTATTTT. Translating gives CASSQGARQGPSTDTQYF.

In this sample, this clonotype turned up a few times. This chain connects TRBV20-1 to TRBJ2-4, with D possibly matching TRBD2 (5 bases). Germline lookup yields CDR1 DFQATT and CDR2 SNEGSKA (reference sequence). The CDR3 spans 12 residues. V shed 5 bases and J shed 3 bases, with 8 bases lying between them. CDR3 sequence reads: CSAERVKNIQYF. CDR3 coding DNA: TGCAGTGCTGAGAGGGTCAAAAACATTCAGTACTTC.

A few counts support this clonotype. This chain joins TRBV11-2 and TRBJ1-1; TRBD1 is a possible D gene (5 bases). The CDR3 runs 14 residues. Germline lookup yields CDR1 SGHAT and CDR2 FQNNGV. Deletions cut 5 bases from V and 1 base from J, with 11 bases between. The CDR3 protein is CASSPGPQNTEAFF. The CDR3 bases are TGTGCCAGCAGCCCGGGGCCCCAGAACACTGAAGCTTTCTTT.

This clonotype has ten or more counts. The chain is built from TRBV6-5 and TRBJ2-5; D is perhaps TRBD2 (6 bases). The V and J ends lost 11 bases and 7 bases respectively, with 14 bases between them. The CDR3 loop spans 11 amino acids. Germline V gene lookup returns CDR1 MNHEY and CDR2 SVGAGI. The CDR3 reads CAVAWGVTQYF. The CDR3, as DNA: TGTGCCGTGGCATGGGGGGTGACCCAGTACTTC.

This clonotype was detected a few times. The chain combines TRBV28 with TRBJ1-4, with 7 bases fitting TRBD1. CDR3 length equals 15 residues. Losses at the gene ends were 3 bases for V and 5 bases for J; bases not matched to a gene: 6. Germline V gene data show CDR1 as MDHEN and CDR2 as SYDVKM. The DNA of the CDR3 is TGTGCCAGCAGTTTTAAAGGGGGCAAGAATGAAAAACTGTTTTTT. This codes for CASSFKGGKNEKLFF.

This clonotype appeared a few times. For the CDR3, the DNA is TGTGCCGCCGGGGACGGTATCGAGCAGTACTTC. It is translated as CAAGDGIEQYF. The chain carries TRBV28 and TRBJ2-7; TRBD1 or TRBD2 may be the D gene (5 bases each). Germline assignment: CDR1 MDHEN and CDR2 SYDVKM. Trimming left V 11 bases short and J 6 bases short, with 14 bases between. The CDR3 runs to 11 residues.